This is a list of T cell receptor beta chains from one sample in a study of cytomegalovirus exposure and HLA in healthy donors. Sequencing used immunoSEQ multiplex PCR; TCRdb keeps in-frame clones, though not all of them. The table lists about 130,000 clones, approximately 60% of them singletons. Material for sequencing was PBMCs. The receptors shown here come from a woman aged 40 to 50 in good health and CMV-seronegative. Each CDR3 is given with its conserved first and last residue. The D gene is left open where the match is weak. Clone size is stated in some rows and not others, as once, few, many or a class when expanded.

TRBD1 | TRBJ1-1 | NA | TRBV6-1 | CASTTGVNTEAFF | TGTGCCAGCACCACAGGGGTGAACACTGAAGCTTTCTTT
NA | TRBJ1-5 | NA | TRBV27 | CASSLSGPGGIGNQPQHF | TGTGCCAGCAGTTTATCAGGCCCGGGGGGGATAGGCAATCAGCCCCAGCATTTT
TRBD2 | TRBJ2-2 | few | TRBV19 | CASSTGGTGELFF | TGTGCCAGTAGTACCGGGGGGACCGGGGAGCTGTTTTTT
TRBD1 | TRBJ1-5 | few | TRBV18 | CASPKNQVFRTGNQPQHF | TGTGCCAGCCCCAAAAATCAAGTATTCAGGACAGGGAATCAGCCCCAGCATTTT
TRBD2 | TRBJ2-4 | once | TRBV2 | CASSARDYKNIQYF | TGTGCCAGCAGTGCCCGGGACTACAAAAACATTCAGTACTTC
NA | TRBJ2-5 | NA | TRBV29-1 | CSVVGRAGLQETQYF | TGCAGCGTTGTAGGTCGGGCGGGGCTACAAGAGACCCAGTACTTC
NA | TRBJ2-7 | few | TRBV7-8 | CASSYDRPLSHEQYF | TGTGCCAGCAGCTACGACAGGCCTCTAAGCCACGAGCAGTACTTC
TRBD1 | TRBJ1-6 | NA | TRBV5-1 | CASSLDQGQGNSPLHF | TGCGCCAGCAGCTTGGATCAGGGACAGGGGAATTCACCCCTCCACTTT
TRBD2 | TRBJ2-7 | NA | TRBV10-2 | CASSVGGWGLEAYEQYF | TGCGCCAGCAGTGTGGGGGGCTGGGGACTAGAGGCTTACGAGCAGTACTTC
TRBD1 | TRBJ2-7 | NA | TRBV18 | CASSEDRGAYKQYF | TGTGCCAGCTCTGAAGACAGGGGGGCGTACAAGCAGTACTTC
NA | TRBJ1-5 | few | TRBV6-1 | CASTFRQNNQPQHF | TGTGCCAGCACATTCCGACAGAACAATCAGCCCCAGCATTTT
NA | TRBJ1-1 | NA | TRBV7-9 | CASSPLRGGTEAFF | TGTGCCAGCAGTCCGCTCCGGGGGGGAACTGAAGCTTTCTTT
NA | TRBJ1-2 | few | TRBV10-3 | CAIRRTVGENYGYTF | TGTGCCATCAGGCGCACAGTTGGGGAGAACTATGGCTACACCTTC
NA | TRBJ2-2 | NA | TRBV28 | CASTGAQNTGELFF | TGTGCCAGCACTGGGGCCCAGAACACCGGGGAGCTGTTTTTT
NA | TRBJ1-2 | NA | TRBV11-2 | CASSLVGGGRYGYTF | TGTGCCAGCAGCTTAGTGGGGGGGGGACGCTATGGCTACACCTTC
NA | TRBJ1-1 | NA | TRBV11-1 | CASSLGENTEAFF | TGTGCCAGCAGCTTAGGAGAGAACACTGAAGCTTTCTTT
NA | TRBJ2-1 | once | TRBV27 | CASSSRTFPQLRGNEQFF | TGTGCCAGCAGTTCCCGGACATTCCCCCAGCTCCGCGGCAATGAGCAGTTCTTC
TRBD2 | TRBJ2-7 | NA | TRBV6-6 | CASSYASGHSYEQYF | TGTGCCAGCAGTTACGCTAGCGGCCACTCCTACGAGCAGTACTTC
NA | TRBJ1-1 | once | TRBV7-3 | CASSSHRVGNTEAFF | TGTGCCAGCAGCTCCCATCGGGTGGGGAACACTGAAGCTTTCTTT
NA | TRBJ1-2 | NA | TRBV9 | CASSVAGRGSKDGYTF | TGTGCCAGCAGCGTAGCGGGCCGGGGGAGTAAGGATGGCTACACCTTC
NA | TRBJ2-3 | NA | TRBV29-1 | CSVRQGEVGGTQYF | TGCAGCGTTCGCCAGGGGGAGGTGGGAGGTACGCAGTATTTT
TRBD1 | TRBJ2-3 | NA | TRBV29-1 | CSAPDRDRWADTQYF | TGCAGCGCCCCCGACCGGGACAGGTGGGCAGATACGCAGTATTTT
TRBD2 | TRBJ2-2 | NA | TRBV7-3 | CASSPSSGGGTGELFF | TGTGCCAGCAGCCCGAGCAGCGGGGGGGGCACCGGGGAGCTGTTTTTT
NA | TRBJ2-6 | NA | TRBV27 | CASTPVVSPTGLSGANVLTF | TGTGCCAGCACTCCAGTAGTTTCCCCGACAGGTCTTTCTGGGGCCAACGTCCTGACTTTC
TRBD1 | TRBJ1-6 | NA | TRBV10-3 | CAISPSGGRYNSPLHF | TGTGCCATCTCGCCCTCAGGGGGCCGATATAATTCACCCCTCCACTTT
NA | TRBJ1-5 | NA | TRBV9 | CASSVGGGGNQPQHF | TGTGCCAGCAGCGTAGGGGGGGGAGGGAATCAGCCCCAGCATTTT
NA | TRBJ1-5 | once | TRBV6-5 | CASSLRREGGQPQHF | TGTGCCAGCAGCTTACGCAGGGAGGGCGGTCAGCCCCAGCATTTT
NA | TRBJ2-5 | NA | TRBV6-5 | CASSYLSAGLDETQYF | TGTGCCAGCAGTTACTTATCGGCGGGGTTGGATGAGACCCAGTACTTC
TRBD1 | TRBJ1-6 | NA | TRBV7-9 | CASSRQGGRTYNSPLHF | TGTGCCAGCAGCCGCCAAGGGGGCCGTACTTATAATTCACCCCTCCACTTT
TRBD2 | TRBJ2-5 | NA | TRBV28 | CASCPSGGAETQYF | TGTGCCAGCTGCCCTAGCGGGGGGGCCGAGACCCAGTACTTC
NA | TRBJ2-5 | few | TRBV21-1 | CASSKAEDWGVGHQETQYF | TGTGCCAGCAGCAAAGCGGAAGATTGGGGAGTGGGCCACCAAGAGACCCAGTACTTC
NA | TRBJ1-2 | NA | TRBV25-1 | CASSLDRNYGYTF | TGTGCCAGCAGTCTCGACAGGAACTATGGCTACACCTTC
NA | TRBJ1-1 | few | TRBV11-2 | CASSKGRGNTEAFF | TGTGCCAGCAGTAAGGGCAGGGGAAACACTGAAGCTTTCTTT
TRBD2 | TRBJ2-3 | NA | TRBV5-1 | CASRPPGTSADTQYF | TGCGCCAGCAGGCCCCCCGGGACTAGCGCAGATACGCAGTATTTT
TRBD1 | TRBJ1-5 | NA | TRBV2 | CASSVSQGVGQPQHF | TGTGCCAGCAGTGTGTCACAGGGGGTGGGGCAGCCCCAGCATTTT
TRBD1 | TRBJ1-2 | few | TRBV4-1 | CASSQDRNTGDGGYTF | TGCGCCAGCAGCCAAGATCGAAATACAGGGGATGGAGGCTACACCTTC
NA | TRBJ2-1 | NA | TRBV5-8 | CASSRRGEQFF | TGTGCCAGCAGCCGAAGAGGTGAGCAGTTCTTC
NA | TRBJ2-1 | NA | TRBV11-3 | CASSLQEDEQFF | TGTGCCAGCAGCTTACAGGAGGATGAGCAGTTCTTC
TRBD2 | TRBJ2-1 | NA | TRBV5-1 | CASSLAVNSGGNEQFF | TGCGCCAGCAGCTTGGCCGTTAATAGCGGGGGAAATGAGCAGTTCTTC
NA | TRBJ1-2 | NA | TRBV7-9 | CASSSHLGQGGPYTF | TGTGCCAGCAGCTCCCACCTTGGGCAGGGCGGACCCTACACCTTC
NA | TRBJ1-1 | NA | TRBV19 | CASRPWWGENTEAFF | TGTGCCAGTAGACCCTGGTGGGGGGAGAACACTGAAGCTTTCTTT
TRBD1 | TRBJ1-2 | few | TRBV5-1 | CASSTGQGVYGYTF | TGCGCCAGCAGCACCGGACAGGGCGTCTATGGCTACACCTTC
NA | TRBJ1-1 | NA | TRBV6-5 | CASSYSQGHTEAFF | TGTGCCAGCAGTTACTCACAGGGTCACACTGAAGCTTTCTTT
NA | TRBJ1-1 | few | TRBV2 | CASSEPGQTEAFF | TGTGCCAGCAGCGAGCCGGGACAAACTGAAGCTTTCTTT
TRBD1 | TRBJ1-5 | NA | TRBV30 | CAWSVGTDYSNQPQHF | TGTGCCTGGAGTGTAGGGACAGATTATAGCAATCAGCCCCAGCATTTT
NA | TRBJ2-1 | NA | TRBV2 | CASSADFGPYNEQFF | TGTGCCAGCAGCGCTGACTTCGGCCCCTACAATGAGCAGTTCTTC
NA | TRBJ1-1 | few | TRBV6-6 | CASFPGGTEAFF | TGTGCCTCGTTCCCCGGGGGCACTGAAGCTTTCTTT
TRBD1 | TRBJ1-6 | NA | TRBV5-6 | CASSLPGTGNNSPLHF | TGTGCCAGCAGCTTGCCCGGGACAGGGAATAATTCACCCCTCCACTTT
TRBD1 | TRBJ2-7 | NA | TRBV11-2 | CASSLGTWDRGKEQYF | TGTGCCAGCAGCTTAGGGACTTGGGACAGGGGAAAGGAGCAGTACTTC
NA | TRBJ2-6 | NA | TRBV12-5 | CASGKDDWANVLTF | TGTGCTAGTGGAAAGGATGACTGGGCCAACGTCCTGACTTTC
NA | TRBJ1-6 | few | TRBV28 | CASSSRNTYNSPLHF | TGTGCCAGCAGTTCCCGTAATACCTATAATTCACCCCTCCACTTT
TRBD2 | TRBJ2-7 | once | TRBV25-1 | CASSRTSGGPQYF | TGTGCCAGCAGTAGGACTAGCGGGGGCCCCCAGTACTTC
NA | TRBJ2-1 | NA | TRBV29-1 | CSVERGLDEQFF | TGCAGCGTTGAAAGAGGCCTCGATGAGCAGTTCTTC
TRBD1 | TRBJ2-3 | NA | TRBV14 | CASSRGPLGTQYF | TGTGCCAGCAGTAGGGGGCCGCTTGGTACGCAGTATTTT
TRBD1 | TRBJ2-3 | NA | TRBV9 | CASSLRQGKADTQYF | TGTGCCAGCAGCTTACGACAGGGTAAGGCAGATACGCAGTATTTT
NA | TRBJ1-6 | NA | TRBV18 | CASSPLSGTYNSPLHF | TGTGCCAGCTCACCGCTATCTGGGACTTATAATTCACCCCTCCACTTT
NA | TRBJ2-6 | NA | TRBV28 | CASRKAGSIYSGANVLTF | TGTGCCAGCAGAAAGGCGGGGTCTATCTACTCTGGGGCCAACGTCCTGACTTTC
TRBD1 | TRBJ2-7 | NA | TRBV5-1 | CASSSDRHEQYF | TGCGCCAGCAGCTCGGACAGGCACGAGCAGTACTTC
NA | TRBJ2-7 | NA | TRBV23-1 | CASARYEQYF | TGCGCCAGCGCGCGCTACGAGCAGTACTTC